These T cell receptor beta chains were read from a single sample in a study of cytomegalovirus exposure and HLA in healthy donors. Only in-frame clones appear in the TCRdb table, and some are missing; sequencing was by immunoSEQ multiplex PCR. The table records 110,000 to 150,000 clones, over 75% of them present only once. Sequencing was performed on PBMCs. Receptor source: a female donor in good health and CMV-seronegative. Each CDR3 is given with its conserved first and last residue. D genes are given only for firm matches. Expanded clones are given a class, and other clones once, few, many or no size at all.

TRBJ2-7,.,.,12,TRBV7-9,CASSFSSYEQYF,TGTGCCAGCAGCTTCAGCTCCTACGAGCAGTACTTC
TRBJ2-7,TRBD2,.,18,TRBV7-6,CASSLAVAGGPKTYEQYF,TGTGCCAGCAGCTTAGCGGTGGCGGGAGGGCCAAAGACCTACGAGCAGTACTTC
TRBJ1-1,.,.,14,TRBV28,CASSPGNLATEAFF,TGTGCCAGCAGTCCAGGGAATCTCGCCACTGAAGCTTTCTTT
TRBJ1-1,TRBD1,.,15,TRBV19,CASRPTGGGNTEAFF,TGTGCCAGTAGGCCCACAGGGGGAGGAAACACTGAAGCTTTCTTT
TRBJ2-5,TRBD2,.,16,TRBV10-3,CAISKRLAGGQGTQYF,TGTGCCATCAGTAAACGACTAGCGGGAGGCCAGGGGACCCAGTACTTC
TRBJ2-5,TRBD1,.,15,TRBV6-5,CASSYSDRGIQTQYF,TGTGCCAGCAGTTACTCGGACAGGGGGATACAGACCCAGTACTTC
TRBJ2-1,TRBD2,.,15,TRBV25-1,CASTPAGRAVDEQFF,TGTGCCAGCACTCCAGCGGGAAGGGCGGTGGATGAGCAGTTCTTC
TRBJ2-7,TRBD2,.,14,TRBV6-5,CASRPGLAEYEQYF,TGTGCCAGCAGGCCGGGACTAGCGGAATACGAGCAGTACTTC
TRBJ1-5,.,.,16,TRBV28,CASSFGGGGGNQPQHF,TGTGCCAGCAGTTTTGGTGGCGGGGGAGGCAATCAGCCCCAGCATTTT
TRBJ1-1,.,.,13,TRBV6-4,CASSETWNTEAFF,TGTGCCAGCAGCGAAACATGGAACACTGAAGCTTTCTTT
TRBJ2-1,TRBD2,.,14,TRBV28,CASSSLTQGLAVLF,TGTGCCAGCAGCTCTCTTACCCAAGGACTAGCGGTCCTCTTC
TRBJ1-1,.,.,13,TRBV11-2,CASSLIGAAEAFF,TGTGCCAGCAGCTTAATAGGGGCAGCTGAAGCTTTCTTT
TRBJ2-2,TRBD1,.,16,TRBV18,CASSPAGGKHTGELFF,TGTGCCAGCTCACCAGCAGGGGGCAAGCACACCGGGGAGCTGTTTTTT
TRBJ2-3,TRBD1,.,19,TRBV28,CASSARDRGLAGGSDTQYF,TGTGCCAGCAGTGCCCGGGACAGGGGGCTTGCGGGAGGGTCGGATACGCAGTATTTT
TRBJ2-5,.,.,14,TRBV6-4,CASSESQDYGTQYF,TGTGCCAGCAGTGAATCCCAGGACTACGGGACCCAGTACTTC
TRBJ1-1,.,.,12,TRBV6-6,CACRGEVTEAFF,TGTGCCTGCCGGGGGGAGGTAACCGAAGCTTTCTTT
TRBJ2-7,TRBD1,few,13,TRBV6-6,CASRLQGAGEQYF,TGTGCCAGCAGACTCCAGGGGGCGGGCGAGCAGTACTTC
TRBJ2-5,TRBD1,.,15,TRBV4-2,CASSQDRDRVETQYF,TGTGCCAGCAGCCAAGATCGGGACAGGGTAGAGACCCAGTACTTC
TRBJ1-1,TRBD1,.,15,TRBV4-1,CASSQEQGARTEAFF,TGCGCCAGCAGCCAGGAACAGGGGGCGCGTACTGAAGCTTTCTTT
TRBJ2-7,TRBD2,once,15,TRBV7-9,CASSLNSGRPYEQYF,TGTGCCAGCAGCTTAAACAGCGGGAGGCCCTACGAGCAGTACTTC
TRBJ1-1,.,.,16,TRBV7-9,CASSLGPQGLNTEAFF,TGTGCCAGCAGCTTAGGACCACAGGGCCTGAACACTGAAGCTTTCTTT
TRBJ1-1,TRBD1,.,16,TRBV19,CASSIGTGGAYTEAFF,TGTGCCAGTAGTATAGGGACAGGGGGAGCGTACACTGAAGCTTTCTTT
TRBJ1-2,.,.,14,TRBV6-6,CASSSSSRAGGYTF,TGTGCCAGCAGTTCCTCCAGTAGGGCGGGAGGCTACACCTTC
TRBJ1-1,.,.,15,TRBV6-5,CASSYSVNSGSEAFF,TGTGCCAGCAGTTACTCGGTTAACAGTGGATCTGAAGCTTTCTTT
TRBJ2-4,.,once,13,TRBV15,CATSRDSWNIQYF,TGTGCCACCAGCAGGGACAGTTGGAACATTCAGTACTTC
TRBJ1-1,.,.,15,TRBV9,CASSVGLGENTEAFF,TGTGCCAGCAGCGTAGGATTAGGAGAAAACACTGAAGCTTTCTTT
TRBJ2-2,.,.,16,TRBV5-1,CASSLEPGAGTGELFF,TGCGCCAGCAGCTTGGAGCCGGGAGCGGGCACCGGGGAGCTGTTTTTT
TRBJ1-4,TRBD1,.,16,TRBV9,CASSPEQGARSEKLFF,TGTGCCAGCAGCCCAGAACAGGGGGCGCGGAGTGAAAAACTGTTTTTT
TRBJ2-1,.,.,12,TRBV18,CASSPQSVEQFF,TGTGCCAGCTCACCACAGAGCGTTGAGCAGTTCTTC
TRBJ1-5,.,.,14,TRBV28,CASRTFFEGQPQHF,TGTGCCAGCAGAACCTTTTTTGAGGGTCAGCCCCAGCATTTT
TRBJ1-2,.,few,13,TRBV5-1,CASSVPGAGGYTF,TGCGCCAGCAGCGTTCCAGGGGCGGGTGGCTACACCTTC
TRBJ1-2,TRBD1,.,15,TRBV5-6,CASSLPSQGVYGYTF,TGTGCCAGCAGCTTGCCGTCACAGGGGGTCTATGGCTACACCTTC
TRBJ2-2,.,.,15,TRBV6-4,CASSDSSGNTGELFF,TGTGCCAGCAGTGACTCTAGCGGGAACACCGGGGAGCTGTTTTTT
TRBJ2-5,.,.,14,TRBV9,CASSVGGGDETQYF,TGTGCCAGCAGCGTAGGGGGGGGCGATGAGACCCAGTACTTC
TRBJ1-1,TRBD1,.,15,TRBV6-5,CASRELGTGAFEAFF,TGTGCCAGCAGAGAACTTGGGACAGGGGCCTTTGAAGCTTTCTTT
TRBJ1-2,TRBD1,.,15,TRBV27,CASSPHRGQDYGYTF,TGTGCCAGCAGTCCCCACAGGGGGCAGGACTATGGCTACACCTTC
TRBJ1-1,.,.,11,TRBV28,CASSLDKKAFF,TGTGCCAGCAGTTTAGACAAGAAAGCTTTCTTT
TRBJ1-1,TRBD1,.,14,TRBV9,CASSADREDTEAFF,TGTGCCAGCAGCGCGGACAGGGAGGACACTGAAGCTTTCTTT
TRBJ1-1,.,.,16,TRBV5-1,CASSLGSGYERTEAFF,TGCGCCAGCAGCTTGGGGTCCGGGTATGAACGTACTGAAGCTTTCTTT
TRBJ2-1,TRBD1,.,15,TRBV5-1,CASSEDRGHYNEQFF,TGCGCCAGCAGCGAGGACAGGGGGCATTACAATGAGCAGTTCTTC
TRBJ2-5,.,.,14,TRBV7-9,CASSASGVSETQYF,TGTGCCAGCAGCGCCTCCGGGGTATCAGAGACCCAGTACTTC
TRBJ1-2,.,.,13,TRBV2,CASLPDSLYGYTF,TGTGCCAGCCTACCGGACTCCCTCTATGGCTACACCTTC
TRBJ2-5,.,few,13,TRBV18,CASSRQGGETQYF,TGTGCCAGCTCTCGCCAGGGGGGTGAGACCCAGTACTTC
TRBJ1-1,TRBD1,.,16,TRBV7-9,CASSPDRGGMYTEAFF,TGTGCCAGCAGCCCGGACAGGGGCGGGATGTACACTGAAGCTTTCTTT
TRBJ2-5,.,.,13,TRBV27,CASGFGLQETQYF,TGTGCCAGCGGCTTTGGGCTCCAAGAGACCCAGTACTTC
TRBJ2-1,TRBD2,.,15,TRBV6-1,CASGATSGLYNEQFF,TGTGCCAGCGGGGCGACTAGCGGACTCTACAATGAGCAGTTCTTC
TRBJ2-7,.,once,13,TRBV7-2,CASSLRQANEQYF,TGTGCCAGCAGCTTACGACAGGCCAACGAGCAGTACTTC
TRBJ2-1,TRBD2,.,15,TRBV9,CASSVAPTSDNEQFF,TGTGCCAGCAGCGTGGCCCCTACTAGCGACAATGAGCAGTTCTTC
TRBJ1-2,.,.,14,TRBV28,CASSFLQGLYGYTF,TGTGCCAGCAGTTTTCTTCAGGGTCTTTATGGCTACACCTTC
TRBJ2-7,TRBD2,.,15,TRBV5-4,CASSLAGGGPYEQYF,TGTGCCAGCAGCTTGGCGGGAGGGGGTCCCTACGAGCAGTACTTC
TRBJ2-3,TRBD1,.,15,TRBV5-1,CASSFTGGWGDTQYF,TGCGCCAGCAGCTTCACAGGGGGCTGGGGAGATACGCAGTATTTT
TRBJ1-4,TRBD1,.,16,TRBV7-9,CASSLLPGTGNEKLFF,TGTGCCAGCAGCTTACTACCCGGGACAGGGAATGAAAAACTGTTTTTT
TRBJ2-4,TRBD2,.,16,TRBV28,CASSSLGTSGKNIQYF,TGTGCCAGCAGTTCCCTCGGGACTAGCGGAAAAAACATTCAGTACTTC
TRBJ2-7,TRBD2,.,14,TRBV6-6,CASSYLRLAGEQYF,TGTGCCAGCAGTTACCTTCGGCTAGCGGGCGAGCAGTACTTC
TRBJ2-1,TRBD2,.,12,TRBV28,CASTGLGFEQFF,TGTGCCAGCACAGGACTAGGGTTCGAGCAGTTCTTC
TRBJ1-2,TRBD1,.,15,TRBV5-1,CASSSETGSVYGYTF,TGCGCCAGCAGCTCCGAGACAGGGTCGGTCTATGGCTACACCTTC
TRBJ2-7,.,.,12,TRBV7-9,CASSLGTDEQYF,TGTGCCAGCAGCTTAGGTACAGACGAGCAGTACTTC
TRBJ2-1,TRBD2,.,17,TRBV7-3,CASSLTMTSGIQNEQFF,TGTGCCAGCAGCTTAACGATGACTAGCGGGATTCAGAATGAGCAGTTCTTC
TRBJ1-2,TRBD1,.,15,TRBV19,CASSSSRGQDYGYTF,TGTGCCAGTAGTTCCTCACGGGGACAGGACTATGGCTACACCTTC
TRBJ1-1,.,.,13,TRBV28,CASSLAVNTEAFF,TGTGCCAGCAGTTTGGCAGTGAACACTGAAGCTTTCTTT